These 8 T cell receptor beta chains were all obtained from the same sample, sequenced in a study of blood T cell repertoires in COVID-19. Assay: immunoSEQ multiplex PCR; the TCRdb copy retains only in-frame clones and omits some. The sample has approximately 190,000 clones; 65% to 90% are singletons. Sample: peripheral blood. These receptors were obtained from a man of 80 years or more with acute or convalescent COVID-19.

The sample holds one count of this clone. The gene calls are TRBV19 and TRBJ2-7; tentative D call: TRBD2 (6 bases). V was shortened by 7 bases and J by 6 bases, with 16 bases between the two germline ends. Per the germline V gene, CDR1 is LNHDA and CDR2 is SQIVND (reference sequence). The CDR3 extends over 13 amino acids. The DNA for the CDR3 is TGTGCCAGTACCGGACTACCCGGGGCCGAGCAGTACTTC. Its protein is CASTGLPGAEQYF. Based on the CDR3 plus reference TRBV19 and TRBJ2-7, the full variable domain is DGGITQSPKYLFRKEGQNVTLSCEQNLNHDAMYWYRQDPGQGLRLIYYSQIVNDFQKGDIAEGYSVSREKKESFPLTVTSAQKNPTAFYLCASTGLPGAEQYFGPGTRLTVT.

The sample holds one count of this clone. The gene calls are TRBV29-1 and TRBJ1-1; no firm D call. CDR1 is SQVTM and CDR2 is ANQGSEA in the germline V gene. The CDR3 totals 13 residues. CDR3 nucleotides: TGCAGTGGGGAGGGAAGAGTGAACACTGAAGCTTTCTTT. Amino acids: CSGEGRVNTEAFF.

This sequence joins TRBV5-1 and TRBJ1-4; 9 bases match TRBD1. From germline, CDR1 is SGHRS and CDR2 YFSETQ. CDR3 length equals 15 residues. V shed 2 bases and J 3 bases; nucleotides not matched to a gene: 2. The CDR3 region has the DNA TGCGCCAGCAGCTTCACAGGGGGCCCTAATGAAAAACTGTTTTTT. Amino acid sequence: CASSFTGGPNEKLFF.

The chain links TRBV18 to TRBJ2-3; 11 bases are shared with TRBD2. With 2 bases clipped from V and 4 bases from J, the junction kept 11 bases outside the gene matches. The germline gives CDR1 KGHSH, CDR2 LQKENI. The CDR3 extends over 18 amino acids. CDR3 residues: CASSPAGQLAGGSDTQYF. The CDR3 DNA follows: TGTGCCAGCTCACCAGCGGGCCAGCTAGCGGGAGGTTCAGATACGCAGTATTTT.

The chain recombines TRBV30 with TRBJ2-1; 10 bases align to TRBD1. The CDR3 extends over 13 amino acids. CDR1 and CDR2 (germline): GTSNPN, SVGIG (reference sequence). J gave up 7 bases and V 2 bases, and 2 bases lay outside the gene matches. In DNA, the CDR3 is TGTGCCTGGAGTTGGGACAGGGGTAATGAGCAGTTCTTC. It encodes CAWSWDRGNEQFF.

This rearrangement joins TRBV19 to TRBJ1-2; TRBD1 matches at 11 bases. V dropped 3 bases and J dropped 8; count of bases not matched to a gene: 11. The CDR3 consists of 16 residues. CDR1 is LNHDA, CDR2 SQIVND, per germline (reference sequence). The CDR3 nucleotides read TGTGCCAGTAGTATTAGGGGGACAGGGGGGAGTGGAGGCTACACCTTC. Its translation is CASSIRGTGGSGGYTF.

This chain links TRBV24-1 with TRBJ1-2, with D possibly matching TRBD1 (6 bases). Trimming took 11 bases from V and 0 from J, leaving 18 bases between them. CDR3 length: 15 residues. Germline values: CDR1 KGHDR, CDR2 SFDVKD. The chain's CDR3 is CARPGQETSNYGYTF. The CDR3 DNA is TGTGCCAGACCGGGACAAGAGACCTCTAACTATGGCTACACCTTC.

This rearrangement joins TRBV28 to TRBJ1-5; 8 bases fit TRBD1. CDR3 size: 13 residues. Trimming took 6 bases from V and 2 from J; bases not matched to a gene: 0. Germline V gene data show CDR1 as MDHEN and CDR2 as SYDVKM. The CDR3 nucleotides read TGTGCCAGCAGGACAGGGGGCAATCAGCCCCAGCATTTT. This sequence encodes CASRTGGNQPQHF. The variable domain in full, completed from reference TRBV28 and TRBJ1-5, reads DVKVTQSSRYLVKRTGEKVFLECVQDMDHENMFWYRQDPGLGLRLIYFSYDVKMKEKGDIPEGYSVSREKKERFSLILESASTNQTSMYLCASRTGGNQPQHFGDGTRLSIL.